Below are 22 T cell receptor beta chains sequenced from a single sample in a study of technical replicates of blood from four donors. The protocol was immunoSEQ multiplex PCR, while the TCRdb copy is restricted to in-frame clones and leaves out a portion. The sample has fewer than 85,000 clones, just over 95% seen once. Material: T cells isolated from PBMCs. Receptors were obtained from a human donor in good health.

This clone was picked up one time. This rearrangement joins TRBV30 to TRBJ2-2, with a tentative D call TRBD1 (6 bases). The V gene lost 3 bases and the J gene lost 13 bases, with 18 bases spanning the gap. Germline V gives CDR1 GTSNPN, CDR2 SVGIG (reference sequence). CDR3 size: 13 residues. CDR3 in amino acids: CAWSDTGLGTLFF. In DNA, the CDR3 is TGTGCCTGGAGCGACACAGGGCTTGGGACGCTGTTTTTT.

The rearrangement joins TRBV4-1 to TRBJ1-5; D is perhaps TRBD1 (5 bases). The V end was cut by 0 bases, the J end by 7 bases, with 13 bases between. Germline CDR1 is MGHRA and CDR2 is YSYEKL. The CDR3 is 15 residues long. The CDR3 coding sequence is TGCGCCAGCAGCCAAGATGGCAGGGTAAGACAGCCCCAGCATTTT. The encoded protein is CASSQDGRVRQPQHF.

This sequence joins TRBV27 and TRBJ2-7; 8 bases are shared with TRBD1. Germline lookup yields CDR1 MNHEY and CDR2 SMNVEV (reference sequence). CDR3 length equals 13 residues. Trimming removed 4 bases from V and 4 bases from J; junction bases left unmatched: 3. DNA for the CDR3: TGTGCCAGCAGTTGGACAGGGTTTTACGAGCAGTACTTC. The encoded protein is CASSWTGFYEQYF.

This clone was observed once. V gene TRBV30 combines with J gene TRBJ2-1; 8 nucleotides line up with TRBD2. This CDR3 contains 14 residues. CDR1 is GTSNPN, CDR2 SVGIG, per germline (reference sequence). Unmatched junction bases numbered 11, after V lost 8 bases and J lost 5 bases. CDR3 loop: CARAGGGLHNEQFF. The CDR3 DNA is TGTGCCCGGGCGGGAGGAGGGCTGCACAATGAGCAGTTCTTC. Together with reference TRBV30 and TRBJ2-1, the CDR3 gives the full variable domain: SQTIHQWPATLVQPVGSPLSLECTVEGTSNPNLYWYRQAAGRGLQLLFYSVGIGQISSEVPQNLSASRPQDRQFILSSKKLLLSDSGFYLCARAGGGLHNEQFFGPGTRLTVL.

The DNA of the CDR3 is TGTGCCAGCAGCACTACACAGGGGGCGCGGGAGCAGTACTTC. It is translated as CASSTTQGAREQYF. V gene TRBV5-6 combines with J gene TRBJ2-7; 9 positions match TRBD1. J lost 7 bases, V lost 4 bases, and 9 bases had no gene match. This CDR3 has 14 amino acids. From germline, CDR1 is SGHDT and CDR2 YYEEEE.

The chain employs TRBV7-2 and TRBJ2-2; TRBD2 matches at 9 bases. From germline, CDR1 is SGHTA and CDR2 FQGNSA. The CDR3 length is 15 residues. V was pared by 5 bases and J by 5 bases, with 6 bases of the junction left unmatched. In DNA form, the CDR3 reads TGTGCCAGCAGCGAGTTAGCGGGAGTAACCGGGGAGCTGTTTTTT. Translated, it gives CASSELAGVTGELFF.

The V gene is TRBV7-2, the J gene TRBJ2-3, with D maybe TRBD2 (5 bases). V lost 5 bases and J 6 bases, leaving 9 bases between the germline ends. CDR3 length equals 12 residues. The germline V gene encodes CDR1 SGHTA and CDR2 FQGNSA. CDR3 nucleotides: TGTGCCAGCAGCAGCGGACTCGATACGCAGTATTTT. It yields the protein CASSSGLDTQYF.

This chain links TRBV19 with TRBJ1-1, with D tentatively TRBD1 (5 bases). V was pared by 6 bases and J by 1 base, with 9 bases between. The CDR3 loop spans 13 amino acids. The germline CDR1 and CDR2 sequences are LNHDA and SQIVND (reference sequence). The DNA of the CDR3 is TGTGCCAGTAGGGTCGGACAGAACACTGAAGCTTTCTTT. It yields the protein CASRVGQNTEAFF.

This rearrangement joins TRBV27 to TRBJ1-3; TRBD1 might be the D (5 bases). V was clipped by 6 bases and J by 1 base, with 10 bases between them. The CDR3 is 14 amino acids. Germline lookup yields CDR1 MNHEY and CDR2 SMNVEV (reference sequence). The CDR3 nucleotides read TGTGCCAGCAGGCAAAAGGGGTCTGGAAACACCATATATTTT. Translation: CASRQKGSGNTIYF.

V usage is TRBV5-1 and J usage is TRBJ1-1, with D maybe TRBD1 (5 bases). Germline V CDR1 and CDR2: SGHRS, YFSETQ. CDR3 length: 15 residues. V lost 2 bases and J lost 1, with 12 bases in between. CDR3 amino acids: CASSLGAGGNTEAFF. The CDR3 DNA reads TGCGCCAGCAGCTTAGGGGCAGGCGGGAACACTGAAGCTTTCTTT.

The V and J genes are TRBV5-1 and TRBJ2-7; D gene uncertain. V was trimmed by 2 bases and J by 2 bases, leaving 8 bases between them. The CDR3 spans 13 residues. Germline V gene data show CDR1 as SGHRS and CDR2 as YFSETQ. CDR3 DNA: TGCGCCAGCAGCTTTCCTACGGCCTACGAGCAGTACTTC. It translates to CASSFPTAYEQYF.

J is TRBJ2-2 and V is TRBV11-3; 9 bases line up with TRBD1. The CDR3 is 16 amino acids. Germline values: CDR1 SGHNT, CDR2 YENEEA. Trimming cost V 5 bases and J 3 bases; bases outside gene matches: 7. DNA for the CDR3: TGTGCCAGCAGCACCCGGACAGGGGAGGACACCGGGGAGCTGTTTTTT. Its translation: CASSTRTGEDTGELFF.

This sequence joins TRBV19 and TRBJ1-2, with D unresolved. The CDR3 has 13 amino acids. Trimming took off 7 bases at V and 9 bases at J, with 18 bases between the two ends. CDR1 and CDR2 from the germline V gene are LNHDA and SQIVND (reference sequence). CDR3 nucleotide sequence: TGTGCCAGTATTAGGTCCTCCGGGAGTCGCTACACCTTC. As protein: CASIRSSGSRYTF.

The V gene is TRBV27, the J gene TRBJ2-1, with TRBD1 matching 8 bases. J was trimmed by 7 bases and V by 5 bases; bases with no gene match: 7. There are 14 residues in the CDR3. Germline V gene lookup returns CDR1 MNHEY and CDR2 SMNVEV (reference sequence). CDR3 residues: CASSPWTGYNEQFF. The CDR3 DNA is TGTGCCAGCAGTCCCTGGACAGGGTATAATGAGCAGTTCTTC.

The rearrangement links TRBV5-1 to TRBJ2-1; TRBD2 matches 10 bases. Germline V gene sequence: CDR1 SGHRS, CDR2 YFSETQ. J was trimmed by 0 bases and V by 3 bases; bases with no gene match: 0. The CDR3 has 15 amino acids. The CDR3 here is CASSSSGSSYNEQFF. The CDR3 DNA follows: TGCGCCAGCAGCTCTAGCGGGAGCTCCTACAATGAGCAGTTCTTC. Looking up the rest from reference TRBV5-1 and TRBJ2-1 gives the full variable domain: KAGVTQTPRYLIKTRGQQVTLSCSPISGHRSVSWYQQTPGQGLQFLFEYFSETQRNKGNFPGRFSGRQFSNSRSEMNVSTLELGDSALYLCASSSSGSSYNEQFFGPGTRLTVL.

The CDR3 DNA reads as TGTGCCAGCAGTCAAGCGGGAGGGGTGGAATTCTACGAGCAGTACTTC. The encoded protein is CASSQAGGVEFYEQYF. The chain is built from TRBV28 and TRBJ2-7, with 10 positions matching TRBD2. The trim removed 5 bases at V and 3 bases at J, leaving 10 bases unmatched. The CDR3 spans 16 residues. Germline assignment: CDR1 MDHEN and CDR2 SYDVKM.

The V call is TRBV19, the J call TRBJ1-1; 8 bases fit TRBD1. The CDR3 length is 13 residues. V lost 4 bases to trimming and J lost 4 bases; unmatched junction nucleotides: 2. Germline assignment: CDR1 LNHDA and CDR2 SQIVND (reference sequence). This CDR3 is CASSTTGGTEAFF. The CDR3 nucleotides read TGTGCCAGTAGTACTACAGGGGGCACTGAAGCTTTCTTT.

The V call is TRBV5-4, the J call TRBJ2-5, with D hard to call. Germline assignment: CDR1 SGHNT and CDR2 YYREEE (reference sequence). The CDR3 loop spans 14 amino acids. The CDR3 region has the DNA TGTGCTTTTTACGGCGGCCTGGATGGAGAGACCCAGTACTTC. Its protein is CAFYGGLDGETQYF. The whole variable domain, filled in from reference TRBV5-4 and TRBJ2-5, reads ETGVTQSPTHLIKTRGQQVTLRCSSQSGHNTVSWYQQALGQGPQFIFQYYREEENGRGNFPPRFSGLQFPNYSSELNVNALELDDSALYLCAFYGGLDGETQYFGPGTRLLVL.

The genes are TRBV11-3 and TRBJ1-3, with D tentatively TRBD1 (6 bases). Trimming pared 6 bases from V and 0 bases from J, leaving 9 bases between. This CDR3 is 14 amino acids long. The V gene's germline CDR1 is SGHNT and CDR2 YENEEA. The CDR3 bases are TGTGCCAGCAGTGACAGGAGCTCTGGAAACACCATATATTTT. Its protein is CASSDRSSGNTIYF.

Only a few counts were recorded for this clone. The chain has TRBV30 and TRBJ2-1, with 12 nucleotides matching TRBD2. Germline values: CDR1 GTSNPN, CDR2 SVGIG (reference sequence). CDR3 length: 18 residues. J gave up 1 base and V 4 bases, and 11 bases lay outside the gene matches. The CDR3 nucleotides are TGTGCCTGGACCAACTCGGGACTAGCGGGCGGGTCCTACAATGAGCAGTTCTTC. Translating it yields CAWTNSGLAGGSYNEQFF.

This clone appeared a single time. DNA of the CDR3: TGTGCCAGCAGCCAAGATCAGGGGGCCACTGGGACCCAGTACTTC. As protein: CASSQDQGATGTQYF. The chain has TRBV14 and TRBJ2-5; 8 nucleotides agree with TRBD1. Trimming took 0 bases from V and 7 from J; bases not matched to a gene: 7. Germline CDR1 SGHDN, CDR2 FVKESK. The CDR3 has 15 amino acids.

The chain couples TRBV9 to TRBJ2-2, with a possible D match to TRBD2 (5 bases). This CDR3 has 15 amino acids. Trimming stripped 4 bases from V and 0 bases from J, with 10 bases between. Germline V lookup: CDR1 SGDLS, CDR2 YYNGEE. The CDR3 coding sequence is TGTGCCAGCAGCCTTTCCGGGGCGAACACCGGGGAGCTGTTTTTT. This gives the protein CASSLSGANTGELFF.